Sequencing of this TCR beta chain was carried out in a study of identical twins. Of note for this clonotype: Antigen: not known.

Template switching (which added a universal primer site) was used, and cDNA carried unique molecular identifiers. TCRdb ran MiXCR on the 5' RACE reads and lists one entry per CDR3 protein. The sample records 450,000 or so distinct CDR3 sequences, 13% to 15% being singletons. Study findings and constraints: Researchers caution that invariant MAIT and iNKT cells could partly confound zero-insertion analyses. Insertion counts were lower in abundant cord blood beta clonotypes, a trend that memory repertoires did not show.

This sample also appeared in a second study, on yellow fever vaccine responses in identical twins.

The clonotype originates from a woman aged 18-30 years in good health. The source material was CD4+ T cells sorted from blood.

The CDR3 DNA follows: TGTGCCAGCAGGGGACAGGGTCCGAACACCGGGGAGCTGTTTTTT. This translates into CASRGQGPNTGELFF. The chain links TRBV25-1 to TRBJ2-2; TRBD1 agrees at 9 bases. Germline V gives CDR1 MGHDK, CDR2 SYGVNS. The CDR3 contains 15 residues. Unmatched junction bases numbered 2, after V lost 6 bases and J lost 0 bases.